The sequence of this T cell receptor beta chain was determined in a study of T-cell memory formation after mild COVID-19. Study at large: Largely, TCR clusters stayed within a single donor. Study-wide findings and caveats: From day 15 to 85, contracting clones were balanced between CD4 and CD8, whereas later expanders leaned toward CD4+. In pre-infection memory, a portion of responding clones appeared, which suggested that cross-reactive memory joined.

A remark on this clonotype: What it binds is not known.

The CDR3 runs to 15 residues. Constant-segment-primed 5'RACE gave TCR alpha and TCR beta cDNA libraries with sample barcodes and UMIs. In TCRdb, the 5' RACE reads were re-called with MiXCR into one record per CDR3 protein. Among 470,000 or so distinct CDR3 sequences listed, roughly 18% were seen once. The rearrangement joins TRBV21-1 to TRBJ1-2. TRBV21-1 is designated a pseudogene. The sample taken for sequencing was PBMCs or a T cell subset sorted from them (not recorded which). The source of this sequence is an adult woman who had mild COVID-19 (a few samples of this study predate the infection). Cell type and time point are not known. The CDR3 nucleotides are TGTGCCAGCAGCAAGGGAGGGGGGATTGGCTATGGCTACACCTTC. This gives the protein CASSKGGGIGYGYTF.